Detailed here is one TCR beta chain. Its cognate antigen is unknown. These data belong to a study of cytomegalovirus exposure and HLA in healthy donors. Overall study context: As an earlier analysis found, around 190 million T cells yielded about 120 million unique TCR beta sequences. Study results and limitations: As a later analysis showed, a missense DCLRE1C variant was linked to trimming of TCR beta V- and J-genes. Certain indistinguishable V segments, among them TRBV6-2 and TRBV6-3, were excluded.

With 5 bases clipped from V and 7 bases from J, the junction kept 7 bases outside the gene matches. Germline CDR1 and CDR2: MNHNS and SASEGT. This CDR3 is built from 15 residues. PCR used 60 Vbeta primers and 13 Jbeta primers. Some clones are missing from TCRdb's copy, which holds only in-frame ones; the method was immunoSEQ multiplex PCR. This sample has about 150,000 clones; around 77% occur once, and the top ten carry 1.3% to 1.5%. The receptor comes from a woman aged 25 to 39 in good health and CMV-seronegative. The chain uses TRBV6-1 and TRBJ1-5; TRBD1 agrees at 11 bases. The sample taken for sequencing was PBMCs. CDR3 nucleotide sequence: TGTGCCAGCAGTCGGACAGGGGGCGCAGACCAGCCCCAGCATTTT. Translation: CASSRTGGADQPQHF.